This T cell receptor beta chain was captured in a study of shared clonotypes between healthy human individuals. V lost 3 bases to trimming and J lost 8 bases, with 13 bases between them. This CDR3 region has 13 residues. Germline V lookup: CDR1 MNHEY, CDR2 SMNVEV (reference sequence). The deep-level immunoSEQ assay was used. Sequencing was performed with immunoSEQ multiplex PCR; in TCRdb, only in-frame clones are kept and a portion is missing. The data show some 2.4 million clones, over 85% seen once. This sequence joins TRBV27 and TRBJ1-2; D is possibly TRBD1 (5 bases). The sequence was obtained from a man between 18 and 35 years old in good health. Some clones in this sample may be carry-over from other donors' samples. Sequencing input: naive CD4+ T cells from PBMCs. Subset given: CD45RA+ positively selected. This CDR3 reads CASSFRGAEGYTF. The CDR3 bases are TGTGCCAGCAGTTTTAGGGGCGCGGAGGGCTACACCTTC.